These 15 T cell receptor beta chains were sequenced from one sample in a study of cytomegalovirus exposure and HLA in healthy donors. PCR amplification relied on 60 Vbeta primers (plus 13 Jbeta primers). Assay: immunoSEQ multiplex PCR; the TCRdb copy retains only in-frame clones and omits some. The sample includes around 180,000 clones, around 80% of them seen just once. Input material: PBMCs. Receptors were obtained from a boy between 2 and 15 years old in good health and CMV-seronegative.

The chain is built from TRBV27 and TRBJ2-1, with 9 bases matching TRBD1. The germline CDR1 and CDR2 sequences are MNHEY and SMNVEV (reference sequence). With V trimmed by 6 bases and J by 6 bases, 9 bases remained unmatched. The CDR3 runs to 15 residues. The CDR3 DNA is TGTGCCAGCAGATCCACCGGGACAGGGTTCAATGAGCAGTTCTTC. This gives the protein CASRSTGTGFNEQFF.

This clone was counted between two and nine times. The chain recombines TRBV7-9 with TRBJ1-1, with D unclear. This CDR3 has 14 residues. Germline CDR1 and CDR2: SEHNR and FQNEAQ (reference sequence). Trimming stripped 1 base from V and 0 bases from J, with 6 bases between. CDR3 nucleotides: TGTGCCAGCAGCTTAGGAGCGGTGAACACTGAAGCTTTCTTT. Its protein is CASSLGAVNTEAFF.

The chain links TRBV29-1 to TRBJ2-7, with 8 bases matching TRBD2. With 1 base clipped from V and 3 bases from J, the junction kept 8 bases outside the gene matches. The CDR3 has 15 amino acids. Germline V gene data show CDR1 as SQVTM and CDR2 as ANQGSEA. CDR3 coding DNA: TGCAGCGTTGAAGGTAGCAGCGGGGGCGACTACGAGCAGTACTTC. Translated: CSVEGSSGGDYEQYF.

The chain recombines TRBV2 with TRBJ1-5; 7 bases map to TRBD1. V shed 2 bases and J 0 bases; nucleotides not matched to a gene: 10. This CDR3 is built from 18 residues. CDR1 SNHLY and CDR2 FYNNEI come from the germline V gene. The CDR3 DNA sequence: TGTGCCAGCAGTGAACGTTGGCAGGGGGGTGATAGCAATCAGCCCCAGCATTTT. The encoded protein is CASSERWQGGDSNQPQHF.

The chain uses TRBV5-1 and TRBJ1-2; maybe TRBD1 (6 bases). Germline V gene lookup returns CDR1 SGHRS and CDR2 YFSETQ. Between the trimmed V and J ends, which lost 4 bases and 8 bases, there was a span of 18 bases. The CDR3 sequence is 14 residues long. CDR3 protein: CASSDGQTQRGYTF. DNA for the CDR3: TGCGCCAGCAGCGATGGACAGACACAGAGGGGCTACACCTTC.

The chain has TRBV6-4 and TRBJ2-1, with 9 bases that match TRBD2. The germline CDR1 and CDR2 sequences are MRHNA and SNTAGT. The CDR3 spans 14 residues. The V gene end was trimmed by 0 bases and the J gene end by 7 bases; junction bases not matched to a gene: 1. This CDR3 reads CASSDSTSGNEQFF. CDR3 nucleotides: TGTGCCAGCAGTGACTCAACTAGCGGGAATGAGCAGTTCTTC.

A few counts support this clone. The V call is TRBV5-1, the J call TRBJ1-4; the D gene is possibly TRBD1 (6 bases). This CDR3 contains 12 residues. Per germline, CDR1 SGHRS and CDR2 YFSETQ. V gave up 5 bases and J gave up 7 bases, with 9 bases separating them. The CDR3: CASRQGSEKLFF. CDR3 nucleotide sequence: TGCGCCAGCAGACAGGGAAGTGAAAAACTGTTTTTT. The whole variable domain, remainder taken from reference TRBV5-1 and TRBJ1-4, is KAGVTQTPRYLIKTRGQQVTLSCSPISGHRSVSWYQQTPGQGLQFLFEYFSETQRNKGNFPGRFSGRQFSNSRSEMNVSTLELGDSALYLCASRQGSEKLFFGSGTQLSVL.

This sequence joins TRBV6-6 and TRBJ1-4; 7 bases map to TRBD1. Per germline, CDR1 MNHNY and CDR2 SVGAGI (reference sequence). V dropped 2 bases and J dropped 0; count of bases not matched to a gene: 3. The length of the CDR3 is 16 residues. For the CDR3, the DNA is TGTGCCAGCAGTTACGGGCAGGGGGCAACTAATGAAAAACTGTTTTTT. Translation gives CASSYGQGATNEKLFF.

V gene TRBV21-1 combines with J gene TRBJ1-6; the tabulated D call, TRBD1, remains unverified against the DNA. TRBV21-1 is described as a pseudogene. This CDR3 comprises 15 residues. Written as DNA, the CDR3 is TGTGCCAGCAGCAAACCTTCGGGACAGCTTAACCCCCTCCACTTT. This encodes CASSKPSGQLNPLHF.

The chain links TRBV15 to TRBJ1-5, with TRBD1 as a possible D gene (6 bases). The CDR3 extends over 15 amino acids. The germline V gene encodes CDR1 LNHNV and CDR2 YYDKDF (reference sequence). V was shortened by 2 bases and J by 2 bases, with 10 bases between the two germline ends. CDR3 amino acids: CATSRPRGGNQPQHF. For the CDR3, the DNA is TGTGCCACCAGCAGACCCAGGGGAGGCAATCAGCCCCAGCATTTT.

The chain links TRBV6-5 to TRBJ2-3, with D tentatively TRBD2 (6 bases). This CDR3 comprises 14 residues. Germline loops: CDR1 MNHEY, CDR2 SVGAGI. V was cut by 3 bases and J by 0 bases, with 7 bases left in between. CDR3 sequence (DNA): TGTGCCAGCAGTTATACTAGCAGCACAGATACGCAGTATTTT. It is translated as CASSYTSSTDTQYF.

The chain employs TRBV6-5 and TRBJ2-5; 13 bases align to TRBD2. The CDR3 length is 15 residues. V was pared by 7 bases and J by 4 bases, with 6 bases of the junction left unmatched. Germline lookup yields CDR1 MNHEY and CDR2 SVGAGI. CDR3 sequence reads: CASTRTSGGVETQYF. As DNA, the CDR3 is TGTGCCAGCACCCGGACTAGCGGGGGAGTAGAGACCCAGTACTTC.

The CDR3 region is CASSWEAGRNSPLHF. CDR3 bases: TGTGCCAGTAGCTGGGAAGCAGGGCGCAATTCACCCCTCCACTTT. This rearrangement joins TRBV19 to TRBJ1-6; D possibly corresponds to TRBD1 (5 bases). In germline, CDR1 is LNHDA, CDR2 SQIVND (reference sequence). The ends were cut back, 6 bases at V and 7 bases at J, with 16 bases in the middle. This CDR3 is built from 15 residues.

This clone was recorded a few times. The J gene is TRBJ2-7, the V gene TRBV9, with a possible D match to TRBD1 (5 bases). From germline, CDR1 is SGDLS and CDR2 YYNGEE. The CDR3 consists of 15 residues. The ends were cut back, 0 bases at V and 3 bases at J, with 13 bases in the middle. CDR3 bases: TGTGCCAGCAGCGTAGGTCAGGGTACCATCTACGAGCAGTACTTC. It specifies CASSVGQGTIYEQYF.

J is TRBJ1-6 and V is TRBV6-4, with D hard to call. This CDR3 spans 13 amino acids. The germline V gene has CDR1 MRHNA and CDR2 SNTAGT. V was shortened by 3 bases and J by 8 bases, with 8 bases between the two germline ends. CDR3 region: CASSEYRDSPLHF. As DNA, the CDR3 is TGTGCCAGCAGTGAATACCGCGATTCACCCCTCCACTTT.